What follows is one T cell receptor (beta chain) and its context. The data are from a study of molecular identifiers for immune sequencing clone quantification. TCRdb recomputed calls from the PCR reads with MiXCR, one row per CDR3 protein. The sample lists 400,000 to 600,000 distinct CDR3 sequences, 20% to 25% occurring once. This clonotype was obtained from a human donor in good health. Some libraries in this study had Jurkat cell RNA spiked in. The sequenced sample consisted of naive CD8+ T cells from blood, with Jurkat cell RNA spiked in. The sample's subset: FACS-sorted CD8+CD4-CCR7+CD45RA+ naive T cells.

CDR3 protein: CASSPQAGNYEQYF. CDR3 nucleotide sequence: TGCGCCAGCAGCCCGCAGGCGGGGAACTACGAGCAGTACTTC. V is TRBV4-1 and J is TRBJ2-7, with D perhaps matching TRBD2 (6 bases). The CDR3 consists of 14 residues. Germline V gene data show CDR1 as MGHRA and CDR2 as YSYEKL. V was shortened by 4 bases and J by 3 bases, with 13 bases between the two germline ends.